A single T cell receptor beta chain is shown here with its context. What it binds is not known. This record belongs to a study of Ad26.COV2.S vaccination and SARS-CoV-2 variants. Overall study: Participant was drawn from the COV1001 Ad26.COV2.S trial arm. Points from the study as a whole: The TCR breadth and depth analyses may have understated or missed part of the total T cell responses.

The table came from immunoSEQ multiplex PCR; TCRdb's copy has only in-frame clones and leaves some out. This table holds over 400,000 clones, roughly 90% found once. Treatment noted: around 19 received Ad26.COV2.S at low or high dose, single or two shots; 5 received placebo; per-sample allocation not given. The samples date from day 63 after the first vaccine or placebo injection. An Ad26 vector carrying the Wuhan-strain SARS-CoV-2 spike served as the vaccine. The CDR3 is 13 amino acids. Deletions cut 5 bases from V and 9 bases from J, with 16 bases between. This material consisted of peripheral blood, taken in a trial of Ad26.COV2.S vaccine versus placebo. V is TRBV12-3 or TRBV12-4 and J is TRBJ2-5; D call uncertain. This receptor was taken from a person between 18 and 65 years old who received the Ad26.COV2.S COVID-19 vaccine or a placebo. CDR3 bases: TGTGCCAGCAGTCTAACGGGCTACACGGCCCAGTACTTC. Residues: CASSLTGYTAQYF.